One sample yielded the 3 T cell receptor beta chains listed below, sequenced in a study of T cell repertoires in cytomegalovirus infection. One entry per CDR3 protein results from TCRdb running MiXCR on the reads. The sample holds around 110,000 distinct CDR3 sequences; around a tenth are singletons and the top ten take approximately 30%. For these TCRs, the target antigens are not known. The material sequenced was PBMCs, sequenced either directly or after in vitro stimulation (not recorded which). These receptors were collected from a human donor in good health (CMV status not recorded). Some clones in this sample may be carry-over from other donors' samples.

This clonotype was detected a few times. This sequence joins TRBV12-3 or TRBV12-4 and TRBJ2-1; the D gene is possibly TRBD2 (5 bases). The CDR3 extends over 14 amino acids. The V end was cut by 8 bases, the J end by 5 bases, with 16 bases between. The CDR3 sequence: CASSGASRHNEQFF. In DNA form, the CDR3 reads TGTGCCAGCTCCGGAGCTAGCCGGCACAATGAGCAGTTCTTC.

The J gene is TRBJ1-2, the V gene TRBV19; D gene unclear. Trimming left V 6 bases short and J 4 bases short, with 9 bases between. In germline, CDR1 is LNHDA, CDR2 SQIVND (reference sequence). The CDR3 is made up of 12 amino acids. The CDR3 is CASSPDLYGYTF. CDR3 in DNA: TGTGCCAGTAGCCCGGACCTCTATGGCTACACCTTC.

This clonotype was observed at least ten times. The V and J genes are TRBV12-3 or TRBV12-4 and TRBJ2-1; TRBD2 agrees at 8 bases. The CDR3 sequence is 16 residues long. The trim removed 6 bases at V and 10 bases at J, leaving 17 bases unmatched. The CDR3 DNA follows: TGTGCCAGCAGCCCCTACCGGAGCGGGAGCGGGAAAGAGCAGTTCTTC. This sequence encodes CASSPYRSGSGKEQFF.